This TCR beta chain was sequenced during a study of CD8 T cells in ankylosing spondylitis. Germline V lookup: CDR1 MNHNS, CDR2 SASEGT. CDR3 length equals 13 residues. The germline V and J ends were trimmed by 5 bases and 4 bases, with 9 bases remaining between them. Each TCR beta library was made by quantitative 5'-RACE that incorporated molecular barcodes. TCRdb reprocessed the 5' RACE reads with MiXCR, giving one entry per CDR3 protein. The data contain roughly 670,000 distinct CDR3 sequences, under 20% of them singletons. Findings of the study overall: Ankylosing spondylitis blood seemed to carry a telltale TCR beta motif made of several highly homologous variants. Disease-linked clones were reportedly significantly enriched in matched ankylosing spondylitis synovial fluid. CD8+ disease-linked clones were present at relatively low frequencies in blood.

There are many counts of this clonotype. Its matching antigen is unknown. The rearrangement links TRBV6-1 to TRBJ1-5; D call uncertain. Input material: blood, either unsorted or a sorted T cell fraction (not recorded which). This receptor was identified in a male donor with ankylosing spondylitis. DNA of the CDR3: TGTGCCAGCAGTCCCAGTAGGAATCAGCCCCAGCATTTT. This encodes CASSPSRNQPQHF.